This passage covers 14 T cell receptor beta chains from one sample sequenced in a study of blood T cell repertoires in COVID-19. Libraries were prepared by immunoSEQ multiplex PCR; TCRdb keeps only in-frame clonotypes and omits some of them. The sample holds about 100,000 clones, roughly 79% seen once. The specimen sequenced was peripheral blood. These receptors were collected from a man older than 75 with COVID-19, enrolled during active disease.

This chain joins TRBV19 and TRBJ2-3, with 9 positions matching TRBD1. Germline V CDR1 and CDR2: LNHDA, SQIVND (reference sequence). This CDR3 has 16 amino acids. V dropped 5 bases and J dropped 2; count of bases not matched to a gene: 8. The CDR3 DNA sequence: TGTGCCAGTAGTCCCCCCGGGACAGGGAACACAGATACGCAGTATTTT. Protein product: CASSPPGTGNTDTQYF. Full variable domain (remainder filled in from reference TRBV19 and TRBJ2-3): DGGITQSPKYLFRKEGQNVTLSCEQNLNHDAMYWYRQDPGQGLRLIYYSQIVNDFQKGDIAEGYSVSREKKESFPLTVTSAQKNPTAFYLCASSPPGTGNTDTQYFGPGTRLTVL.

The J gene is TRBJ2-2, the V gene TRBV24-1; 7 bases line up with TRBD1. The length of the CDR3 is 14 residues. CDR1 and CDR2 from the germline V gene are KGHDR and SFDVKD. The CDR3 region is CASAGTANTGELFF. Written as DNA, the CDR3 is TGTGCAAGTGCCGGGACAGCGAACACCGGGGAGCTGTTTTTT.

The V call is TRBV2, the J call TRBJ2-7; TRBD2 matches 7 bases. There are 13 residues in the CDR3. V was clipped by 7 bases and J by 4 bases; unmatched bases: 7. Germline loops: CDR1 SNHLY, CDR2 FYNNEI. CDR3 DNA sequence: TGTGCCAGCACACGGACTAGTCAATACGAGCAGTACTTC. It codes for CASTRTSQYEQYF.

The J gene is TRBJ1-5, the V gene TRBV30, with 9 positions matching TRBD1. Looked up from germline, CDR1 is GTSNPN and CDR2 is SVGIG (reference sequence). V shed 1 base and J 4 bases; nucleotides not matched to a gene: 8. This CDR3 contains 16 residues. The CDR3 loop reads CAWSAAPGTGNQPQHF. The CDR3 region has the DNA TGTGCCTGGAGTGCAGCCCCCGGGACAGGGAATCAGCCCCAGCATTTT.

This clone was seen a few times. The chain couples TRBV6-6 to TRBJ1-2; no reliable D call. In germline, CDR1 is MNHNY, CDR2 SVGAGI (reference sequence). The CDR3 extends over 15 amino acids. V lost 2 bases to trimming and J lost 2 bases, with 12 bases between them. CDR3 loop: CASSYSTVANYGYTF. The CDR3 coding sequence is TGTGCCAGCAGTTACAGTACGGTAGCAAACTATGGCTACACCTTC.

The chain carries TRBV24-1 and TRBJ2-3, with 9 bases that match TRBD2. Trimming cost V 1 base and J 3 bases; bases outside gene matches: 10. Germline V gene data show CDR1 as KGHDR and CDR2 as SFDVKD. The CDR3 spans 18 residues. CDR3: CATSDFYLLAGVTDTQYF. The CDR3 DNA is TGTGCCACCAGTGATTTTTACCTTTTAGCGGGAGTTACAGATACGCAGTATTTT.

This sequence joins TRBV6-1 and TRBJ1-5; D is undetermined. Germline CDR1 is MNHNS and CDR2 is SASEGT. Trimming shortened V by 2 bases and J by 3 bases, and 5 bases separated the two germline ends. The CDR3 is made up of 13 amino acids. The CDR3 here is CASSEQYNQPQHF. The CDR3 DNA reads TGTGCCAGCAGTGAACAGTACAATCAGCCCCAGCATTTT.

The CDR3 sequence: CASSRSGTGFLNGYTF. CDR3 coding DNA: TGTGCCAGCAGTCGGTCCGGGACAGGGTTTTTAAATGGCTACACCTTC. The chain employs TRBV28 and TRBJ1-2; 9 bases match TRBD1. The junction had 13 bases not matched to a gene; V was cut back by 5 bases and J by 6 bases. This CDR3 region has 16 residues. Germline V lookup: CDR1 MDHEN, CDR2 SYDVKM.

This clone was picked up a small number of times. Other DNA sequences in the same sample also yield this CDR3. V usage is TRBV7-8 and J usage is TRBJ1-5; D is unclear. Germline CDR1 reads SGHVS; CDR2 reads FQNEAQ. This CDR3 is built from 16 residues. V was shortened by 1 base and J by 0 bases, with 10 bases between the two germline ends. The CDR3 DNA follows: TGTGCCAGCAGCTTAGTAAGGACTAATAGCAATCAGCCCCAGCATTTT. Its protein product is CASSLVRTNSNQPQHF.

The chain is built from TRBV7-9 and TRBJ1-6, with D possibly TRBD1 on 5 matching bases. CDR1 is SEHNR and CDR2 is FQNEAQ in the germline V gene (reference sequence). The CDR3 runs 18 residues. Trimming removed 5 bases from V and 6 bases from J, with 23 bases in between. The CDR3 protein is CASSPLGGRGLVNSPLHF. The CDR3 DNA is TGTGCCAGCAGCCCCCTCGGAGGGAGGGGACTCGTTAATTCACCCCTCCACTTT.

The J gene is TRBJ2-7, the V gene TRBV5-4; TRBD2 is a possible D gene (5 bases). Germline V CDR1 and CDR2: SGHNT, YYREEE (reference sequence). This CDR3 is 14 amino acids long. Trimming left V 0 bases short and J 2 bases short, with 9 bases between. The CDR3 region is CASSLGRVTYEQYF. CDR3 coding DNA: TGTGCCAGCAGCTTGGGGCGGGTGACCTACGAGCAGTACTTC.

CDR3 loop: CASSPSGVSTDTQYF. DNA for the CDR3: TGTGCCAGCTCACCTTCGGGGGTAAGCACAGATACGCAGTATTTT. The J gene is TRBJ2-3, the V gene TRBV18, with D perhaps TRBD2 (6 bases). CDR3 length: 15 residues. With 3 bases removed from V and 0 bases from J, the gap between germline ends came to 10 bases. Germline assignment: CDR1 KGHSH and CDR2 LQKENI.

The chain is built from TRBV29-1 and TRBJ2-7; 8 nucleotides agree with TRBD1. From germline, CDR1 is SQVTM and CDR2 ANQGSEA. The CDR3 loop spans 14 amino acids. After removal of 5 bases from V and 9 bases from J, the junction contained 15 bases not matched to a gene. The CDR3 loop is CSVKSGTGLSVQYF. The DNA for the CDR3 is TGCAGCGTTAAGTCCGGGACAGGCTTATCTGTGCAGTACTTC.

The CDR3 nucleotides read TGTGCCAGTAGAACTACAGGGGTGAATAATTCACCCCTCCACTTT. Translating it yields CASRTTGVNNSPLHF. The chain couples TRBV19 to TRBJ1-6; 7 bases fit TRBD1. The trim removed 6 bases at V and 5 bases at J, leaving 7 bases unmatched. The CDR3 is made up of 15 amino acids. Germline-derived CDR1 and CDR2 are LNHDA and SQIVND (reference sequence).